The 28 T cell receptor beta chains given below trace back to one sample, sequenced in a study of human T cells and chemical hapten exposure (dated by TCRdb to about 2021). Library preparation used RACE. The sequencer listed for this sample is NextSeq 500. The public reads were run again by TCRdb, first through fastp at Q25 and then through MiXCR, and only productive beta chains were kept. Rows are combined by CDR3 protein, so each entry shows the most common genes and DNA. In all, the sample holds 300,000 to 450,000 distinct CDR3 sequences, and about 5.1% of those were seen once. Of the sample, around 2.6% falls within the top ten clones. In the paper's terms, the time point label means: pre-sensitization, week 0. The treatment or condition label on this specimen signifies: therapeutic diphenylcyclopropenone sensitization with weekly scalp DPC. Specimen: whole blood, collected in connection with sensitization to the hapten diphenylcyclopropenone (DPC). Every receptor here comes from a woman in her fifties or sixties with alopecia areata. Some clones in this sample may be carry-over from other donors' samples.

The rearrangement uses TRBV27 and TRBJ1-2; possible D gene TRBD1, 6 bases. The CDR3 loop spans 13 amino acids. Germline CDR1 MNHEY, CDR2 SMNVEV (reference sequence). The germline V and J ends were trimmed by 6 bases and 3 bases, with 11 bases remaining between them. In DNA, the CDR3 is TGTGCCAGCAGAGGGGGGGAAGACTATGGCTACACCTTC. Protein: CASRGGEDYGYTF.

The rearrangement links TRBV6-6 to TRBJ2-1, with D uncertain. Trimming shortened V by 6 bases and J by 2 bases, and 14 bases separated the two germline ends. The CDR3 runs to 15 residues. Germline assignment: CDR1 MNHNY and CDR2 SVGAGI (reference sequence). CDR3 loop: CASSSRNSPYNEQFF. The CDR3 DNA is TGTGCCAGCAGCTCCCGTAACTCCCCCTACAATGAGCAGTTCTTC.

In its sample, this clonotype was seen many times. V and J are TRBV5-6 and TRBJ2-3, with 7 bases that match TRBD2. Germline CDR1 and CDR2: SGHDT and YYEEEE. V gave up 7 bases and J gave up 1 base; unmatched junction bases: 6. The CDR3 is 14 amino acids. CDR3 sequence reads: CASGGAGGTDTQYF. DNA of the CDR3: TGTGCCAGCGGTGGGGCGGGAGGCACAGATACGCAGTATTTT.

At least ten counts were recorded for this clonotype. The chain uses TRBV5-1 and TRBJ2-5, with D tentatively TRBD2 (5 bases). The CDR3 consists of 14 residues. Between the trimmed V and J ends, which lost 7 bases and 2 bases, there was a span of 15 bases. CDR1 and CDR2 from the germline V gene are SGHRS and YFSETQ. The CDR3 sequence is CASGQRDPQETQYF. Here the CDR3 DNA reads TGCGCCAGCGGTCAACGGGATCCACAAGAGACCCAGTACTTC.

Only a few counts were recorded for this clonotype. The chain has TRBV7-8 and TRBJ1-5, with a weak D call TRBD1 (5 bases). This CDR3 has 15 amino acids. V dropped 2 bases and J dropped 0 bases, with 8 bases sitting between them. Germline CDR1 is SGHVS and CDR2 is FQNEAQ. CDR3 in amino acids: CASSLSGTSNQPQHF. The CDR3 coding sequence is TGTGCCAGCAGCTTATCAGGGACTAGCAATCAGCCCCAGCATTTT.

This clonotype came up many times. V is TRBV20-1 and J is TRBJ2-7; a weak D match, TRBD2 (6 bases). Germline V gives CDR1 DFQATT, CDR2 SNEGSKA (reference sequence). Trimming took 5 bases from V and 6 from J, leaving 23 bases between them. The CDR3 loop spans 15 amino acids. The CDR3 region is CSAGATSRVLSEQYF. In nucleotides, the CDR3 is TGCAGTGCTGGGGCGACTAGTAGAGTACTTTCCGAGCAGTACTTC.

Only a few counts were recorded for this clonotype. The chain recombines TRBV7-9 with TRBJ2-1; D remains ambiguous. CDR3 length: 13 amino acids. Germline V CDR1 and CDR2: SEHNR, FQNEAQ (reference sequence). The V end lost 3 bases, the J end lost 8 bases, and 11 bases lay between the germline ends. CDR3 residues: CASSLSSNHEQFF. As DNA, the CDR3 is TGTGCCAGCAGCTTGAGTTCGAATCATGAGCAGTTCTTC.

The chain joins TRBV12-3 or TRBV12-4 to TRBJ2-3; D is perhaps TRBD1 (6 bases). V was trimmed by 5 bases and J by 1 base, leaving 13 bases between them. This CDR3 has 15 residues. CDR3 coding DNA: TGTGCCAGCAGTGTACAGGGACGCGGCACAGATACGCAGTATTTT. Translation gives CASSVQGRGTDTQYF.

V and J are TRBV6-5 and TRBJ1-6; 7 bases line up with TRBD1. This CDR3 is 11 amino acids long. Germline values: CDR1 MNHEY, CDR2 SVGAGI. In nucleotides, the CDR3 is TGTGGGACAGGCTTCAATTCACCCCTCCACTTT. This encodes CGTGFNSPLHF.

This clonotype has ten or more counts. The chain employs TRBV9 and TRBJ2-3; TRBD2 is a possible D gene (6 bases). Trimming took 0 bases from V and 0 from J, leaving 8 bases between them. CDR1 is SGDLS and CDR2 is YYNGEE in the germline V gene. CDR3 length: 15 amino acids. This CDR3 reads CASSVEAGSTDTQYF. Here the CDR3 DNA reads TGTGCCAGCAGCGTAGAGGCGGGAAGCACAGATACGCAGTATTTT.

The chain is built from TRBV4-2 and TRBJ2-7; D possibly corresponds to TRBD1 (6 bases). The germline gives CDR1 LGHNA, CDR2 YNFKEQ. The V end was cut by 2 bases, the J end by 5 bases, with 13 bases between. The CDR3 has 14 residues. The CDR3 DNA reads as TGTGCCAGCAGCCAATCCGGACAGAGACACGAGCAGTACTTC. Amino acid sequence: CASSQSGQRHEQYF.

This clonotype was recorded many times. The V and J genes are TRBV6-5 and TRBJ1-5; 8 nucleotides align to TRBD1. This CDR3 spans 14 amino acids. Looked up from germline, CDR1 is MNHEY and CDR2 is SVGAGI. The junction had 5 bases not matched to a gene; V was cut back by 5 bases and J by 5 bases. The CDR3 loop reads CASSRTGPHQPQHF. Written as DNA, the CDR3 is TGTGCCAGCAGTCGGACAGGGCCCCATCAGCCCCAGCATTTT.

At least ten counts were recorded for this clonotype. This chain uses TRBV10-2 with TRBJ2-1; TRBD2 agrees at 12 bases. V shed 3 bases and J 3 bases; nucleotides not matched to a gene: 12. The CDR3 length is 19 residues. In germline, CDR1 is WSHSY, CDR2 SAAADI. CDR3 loop: CASSDLTSGSTWGYNEQFF. CDR3 nucleotides: TGCGCCAGCAGTGACTTGACTAGCGGGAGTACTTGGGGCTACAATGAGCAGTTCTTC.

In this sample, this clonotype turned up many times. The CDR3 is CASGPGVHGYTF. The DNA for the CDR3 is TGTGCTAGTGGTCCGGGCGTACATGGCTACACCTTC. The J gene is TRBJ1-2, the V gene TRBV12-5, with D unclear. CDR3 length: 12 residues. Germline CDR1 is LGHNT and CDR2 is FRNRAP. Trimming removed 5 bases from V and 6 bases from J, with 10 bases in between. The entire variable domain, with the rest obtained from reference TRBV12-5 and TRBJ1-2, is as follows: DARVTQTPRHKVTEMGQEVTMRCQPILGHNTVFWYRQTMMQGLELLAYFRNRAPLDDSGMPKDRFSAEMPDATLATLKIQPSEPRDSAVYFCASGPGVHGYTFGSGTRLTVV.

This clonotype occurred many times. V gene TRBV5-1 combines with J gene TRBJ2-7; D may be TRBD1 (6 bases). Germline V CDR1 and CDR2: SGHRS, YFSETQ. There are 14 residues in the CDR3. Trimming stripped 0 bases from V and 3 bases from J, with 10 bases between. CDR3 sequence reads: CASSLERGYYEQYF. As DNA, the CDR3 is TGCGCCAGCAGCTTGGAGAGGGGGTACTACGAGCAGTACTTC.

The V call is TRBV6-1, the J call TRBJ2-7; the D is unclear. The CDR3 consists of 12 residues. The V gene lost 5 bases and the J gene lost 3 bases, with 8 bases spanning the gap. Germline V CDR1 and CDR2: MNHNS, SASEGT. CDR3 residues: CASSRIDYEQYF. CDR3 sequence (DNA): TGTGCCAGCAGTAGAATAGACTACGAGCAGTACTTC.

This clonotype has at least ten counts. CDR3 nucleotide sequence: TGTGCCAGCAGCGCGGGACTAGCGGGCCACGGGGAGCTGTTTTTT. Translating it yields CASSAGLAGHGELFF. V gene TRBV11-2 combines with J gene TRBJ2-2; 12 bases match TRBD2. The germline gives CDR1 SGHAT, CDR2 FQNNGV. J gave up 7 bases and V 5 bases, and 5 bases lay outside the gene matches. CDR3 size: 15 residues.

The chain is built from TRBV25-1 and TRBJ1-5, with D maybe TRBD1 (6 bases). Germline lookup yields CDR1 MGHDK and CDR2 SYGVNS. This CDR3 has 13 residues. V lost 9 bases and J 3 bases, leaving 12 bases between the germline ends. CDR3 nucleotides: TGTGCCAGTCTCGGGGGCCCCAATCAGCCCCAGCATTTT. Translated: CASLGGPNQPQHF.

V gene TRBV29-1 combines with J gene TRBJ1-5, with a possible D match to TRBD1 (5 bases). Per the germline V gene, CDR1 is SQVTM and CDR2 is ANQGSEA. This CDR3 contains 12 residues. Trimming pared 0 bases from V and 6 bases from J, leaving 6 bases between. The CDR3 nucleotides read TGCAGCGTTGAAGATCAGGGTCAGCCCCAGCATTTT. Translating it yields CSVEDQGQPQHF.

This sequence joins TRBV2 and TRBJ1-5; no definite D call. CDR3 length equals 13 residues. The V and J ends lost 8 bases and 4 bases respectively, with 12 bases between them. Germline CDR1 and CDR2: SNHLY and FYNNEI. As DNA, the CDR3 is TGTGCCAGCCAAGAACAGCCGAATCAGCCCCAGCATTTT. Its protein product is CASQEQPNQPQHF.

This clonotype was counted between two and nine times. The genes are TRBV12-5 and TRBJ1-1; D ambiguous. This CDR3 region has 16 residues. Germline-derived CDR1 and CDR2 are LGHNT and FRNRAP. V was clipped by 0 bases and J by 1 base, with 12 bases between them. The CDR3 nucleotides are TGTGCTAGTGGTTTGGTACGGTCAGGTTGGAACACTGAAGCTTTCTTT. It translates to CASGLVRSGWNTEAFF.

This clonotype was seen at least ten times. The rearrangement uses TRBV27 and TRBJ1-6; 9 bases match TRBD1. The CDR3 is made up of 14 amino acids. V was pared by 4 bases and J by 10 bases, with 5 bases of the junction left unmatched. Germline CDR1 and CDR2: MNHEY and SMNVEV (reference sequence). As DNA, the CDR3 is TGTGCCAGCAGTTCCCGACAGGGGGGATCACCCCTCCACTTT. Amino acid sequence: CASSSRQGGSPLHF.

The J gene is TRBJ1-6, the V gene TRBV28; no firm D call. Trimming shortened V by 8 bases and J by 8 bases, and 19 bases separated the two germline ends. The CDR3 contains 15 residues. Germline V gene lookup returns CDR1 MDHEN and CDR2 SYDVKM. CDR3 sequence: CASLPSEGTHSPLHF. The CDR3 coding sequence is TGTGCCAGCCTACCCTCGGAGGGAACCCATTCACCCCTCCACTTT. The full variable domain, its missing parts supplied by reference TRBV28 and TRBJ1-6, is DVKVTQSSRYLVKRTGEKVFLECVQDMDHENMFWYRQDPGLGLRLIYFSYDVKMKEKGDIPEGYSVSREKKERFSLILESASTNQTSMYLCASLPSEGTHSPLHFGNGTRLTVT.

This clonotype was counted at least ten times. This sequence joins TRBV6-5 and TRBJ2-7; no definite D call. The V end was cut by 2 bases, the J end by 2 bases, with 10 bases between. CDR1 is MNHEY, CDR2 SVGAGI, per germline. The CDR3 runs to 14 residues. CDR3 protein: CASSYIARPYEQYF. The DNA of the CDR3 is TGTGCCAGCAGTTACATCGCACGCCCCTACGAGCAGTACTTC.

This clonotype was seen ten or more times. The V call is TRBV25-1, the J call TRBJ2-7; the D is unclear. Germline V gene data show CDR1 as MGHDK and CDR2 as SYGVNS. With 0 bases removed from V and 3 bases from J, the gap between germline ends came to 12 bases. The CDR3 is 15 amino acids. The CDR3 DNA reads TGTGCCAGCAGTGAATATTGGTCACCCGTCTACGAGCAGTACTTC. Its translation: CASSEYWSPVYEQYF.

This clonotype has at least ten counts. J is TRBJ2-2 and V is TRBV12-3 or TRBV12-4, with 11 bases matching TRBD1. V trimming: 5 bases; J trimming: 8 bases; junction bases outside the gene matches: 19. The CDR3 spans 19 residues. CDR3 protein: CASSGPLNSGTGGSGELFF. CDR3 nucleotide sequence: TGTGCCAGCAGTGGACCCCTCAATTCCGGGACAGGGGGTTCGGGGGAGCTGTTTTTT.

Many counts were recorded for this clonotype. The chain joins TRBV28 to TRBJ2-2; D gene uncertain. V gave up 8 bases and J gave up 1 base, with 5 bases separating them. The CDR3 consists of 12 residues. CDR1 MDHEN and CDR2 SYDVKM come from the germline V gene. The CDR3: CASYRNTGELFF. CDR3 coding DNA: TGTGCCAGCTACCGGAACACCGGGGAGCTGTTTTTT.

This chain joins TRBV29-1 and TRBJ2-2; D is ambiguous. V gave up 7 bases and J gave up 2 bases, with 11 bases separating them. CDR1 and CDR2 from the germline V gene are SQVTM and ANQGSEA. The CDR3 sequence is 13 residues long. CDR3 sequence (DNA): TGCAGCGCCCCGACTGCTAACACCGGGGAGCTGTTTTTT. This encodes CSAPTANTGELFF.